Shown below are 2 T cell receptor beta chains from a single sample sequenced in a study of shared clonotypes between healthy human individuals. Generated by immunoSEQ multiplex PCR, the TCRdb table keeps only in-frame clones and is missing some. Among 550,000 to 850,000 clones listed, 72% were seen once. The sequencing sample was made of memory CD4+ T cells sorted from blood. Subset noted: CD45RA-negative fraction. The receptor source for this set is a woman aged 25 to 45 in good health.

This sequence joins TRBV29-1 and TRBJ2-5; the D gene could be TRBD1 or TRBD2 (5 bases each). The germline gives CDR1 SQVTM, CDR2 ANQGSEA. The CDR3 runs to 12 residues. The ends were cut back, 1 base at V and 5 bases at J, with 8 bases in the middle. The CDR3, as DNA: TGCAGCGTTGAAGTGGGGGTGGAGACCCAGTACTTC. It codes for CSVEVGVETQYF. The entire variable domain, with the rest obtained from reference TRBV29-1 and TRBJ2-5, is as follows: SAVISQKPSRDICQRGTSLTIQCQVDSQVTMMFWYRQQPGQSLTLIATANQGSEATYESGFVIDKFPISRPNLTFSTLTVSNMSPEDSSIYLCSVEVGVETQYFGPGTRLLVL.

The gene calls are TRBV6-5 and TRBJ2-5, with TRBD2 matching 7 bases. V was pared by 6 bases and J by 5 bases, with 12 bases of the junction left unmatched. Germline V gene sequence: CDR1 MNHEY, CDR2 SVGAGI. The CDR3 has 15 residues. The CDR3 is CASSLGSGAGETQYF. CDR3 nucleotides: TGTGCCAGCAGCCTCGGATCAGGAGCGGGGGAGACCCAGTACTTC.